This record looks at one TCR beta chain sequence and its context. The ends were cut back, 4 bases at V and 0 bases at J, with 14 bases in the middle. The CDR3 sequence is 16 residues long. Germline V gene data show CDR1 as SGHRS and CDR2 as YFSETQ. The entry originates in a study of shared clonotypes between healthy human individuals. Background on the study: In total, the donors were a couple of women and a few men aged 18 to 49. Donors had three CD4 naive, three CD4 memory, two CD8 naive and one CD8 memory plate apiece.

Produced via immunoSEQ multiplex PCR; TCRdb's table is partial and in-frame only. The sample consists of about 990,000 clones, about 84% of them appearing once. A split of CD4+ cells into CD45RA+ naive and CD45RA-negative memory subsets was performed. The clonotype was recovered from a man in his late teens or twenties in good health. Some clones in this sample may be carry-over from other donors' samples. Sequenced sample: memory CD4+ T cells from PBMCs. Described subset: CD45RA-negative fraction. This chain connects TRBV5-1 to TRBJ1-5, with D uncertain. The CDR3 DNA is TGCGCCAGCAGCCCCGGGTCCGCGAGTAGCAATCAGCCCCAGCATTTT. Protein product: CASSPGSASSNQPQHF.